The 28 T cell receptor beta chains below all came from one sample that was sequenced in a study of identical twins. MiXCR was run by TCRdb on the 5' RACE reads, yielding one entry per CDR3 protein. Among hundreds of thousands of distinct CDR3 sequences, around 8.6% were seen once, and the ten largest hold 0.85% to 1%. These records were also assigned to another study, of yellow fever vaccine responses in identical twins.

The sequenced sample consisted of PBMCs. The origin of the receptors is a woman aged 18-29 years in good health.

This clonotype was seen a handful of times. The rearrangement joins TRBV19 to TRBJ2-7; 9 nucleotides line up with TRBD2. This CDR3 is built from 15 residues. The germline V gene encodes CDR1 LNHDA and CDR2 SQIVND (reference sequence). V shed 3 bases, J shed 1 base, and the junction held 4 bases outside the gene matches. The CDR3 spells CASSISSGISYEQYF. Here the CDR3 DNA reads TGTGCCAGTAGTATCTCTAGCGGGATTTCCTACGAGCAGTACTTC.

Ten or more counts support this clonotype. The V gene is TRBV14, the J gene TRBJ2-2; D remains ambiguous. The germline gives CDR1 SGHDN, CDR2 FVKESK. Deletions cut 0 bases from V and 3 bases from J, with 17 bases between. The CDR3 has 18 residues. CDR3 bases: TGTGCCAGCAGCCAAGAGGGGATAGTGTACTCGGACACCGGGGAGCTGTTTTTT. Its protein is CASSQEGIVYSDTGELFF. The whole variable domain, remainder taken from reference TRBV14 and TRBJ2-2, is EAGVTQFPSHSVIEKGQTVTLRCDPISGHDNLYWYRRVMGKEIKFLLHFVKESKQDESGMPNNRFLAERTGGTYSTLKVQPAELEDSGVYFCASSQEGIVYSDTGELFFGEGSRLTVL.

In its sample, this clonotype was seen many times. This sequence joins TRBV19 and TRBJ2-1; 10 bases align to TRBD2. Trimming at V came to 7 bases and at J to 2 bases, leaving 2 bases not matched to a gene. Per the germline V gene, CDR1 is LNHDA and CDR2 is SQIVND (reference sequence). The CDR3 sequence is 14 residues long. This CDR3 reads CASTLAGAYNEQFF. CDR3 nucleotide sequence: TGTGCCAGTACTCTAGCGGGAGCCTACAATGAGCAGTTCTTC.

This clonotype was seen a few times. An end of the junction differs from the germline gene, which may be a read error. The chain joins TRBV30 to TRBJ2-1, with D possibly being TRBD2 (6 bases). The CDR3 is 13 residues long. In germline, CDR1 is GTSNPN, CDR2 SVGIG (reference sequence). The CDR3 nucleotides are TGTGCCTGGAGTGTAACTAGCTGGGGCGATGGGGTCTTC. It translates to CAWSVTSWGDGVF.

This clonotype appeared many times. This rearrangement joins TRBV7-3 to TRBJ1-3; 8 nucleotides agree with TRBD1. CDR1 SGHTA and CDR2 FQGTGA come from the germline V gene. J gave up 2 bases and V 1 base, and 1 base lay outside the gene matches. The length of the CDR3 is 15 residues. CDR3 bases: TGTGCCAGCAGCTTAAGCAGGGGGCCTGGAAACACCATATATTTT. It encodes CASSLSRGPGNTIYF. The full variable domain, completed using reference TRBV7-3 and TRBJ1-3, is GAGVSQTPSNKVTEKGKYVELRCDPISGHTALYWYRQSLGQGPEFLIYFQGTGAADDSGLPNDRFFAVRPEGSVSTLKIQRTERGDSAVYLCASSLSRGPGNTIYFGEGSWLTVV.

This clonotype was seen only a few times. J is TRBJ2-2 and V is TRBV5-4; D is perhaps TRBD1 (5 bases). Germline CDR1 and CDR2: SGHNT and YYREEE (reference sequence). V was trimmed by 5 bases and J by 4 bases, leaving 12 bases between them. CDR3 size: 14 residues. This CDR3 reads CASSRQDSTGELFF. Here the CDR3 DNA reads TGTGCCAGCAGTCGTCAAGACAGCACCGGGGAGCTGTTTTTT. Supplemented by reference TRBV5-4 and TRBJ2-2, the full variable domain reads ETGVTQSPTHLIKTRGQQVTLRCSSQSGHNTVSWYQQALGQGPQFIFQYYREEENGRGNFPPRFSGLQFPNYSSELNVNALELDDSALYLCASSRQDSTGELFFGEGSRLTVL.

This clonotype was recorded at least ten times. The chain recombines TRBV29-1 with TRBJ2-5; 7 positions agree with TRBD1. This CDR3 is built from 13 residues. V shed 4 bases and J 5 bases; nucleotides not matched to a gene: 7. Per the germline V gene, CDR1 is SQVTM and CDR2 is ANQGSEA. Written as DNA, the CDR3 is TGCAGCGTTGCCCCTTGGGACAGTGAGACCCAGTACTTC. Protein: CSVAPWDSETQYF.

This clonotype was detected ten times or more. This chain uses TRBV20-1 with TRBJ2-2, with 7 bases matching TRBD2. CDR3 size: 15 residues. Germline lookup yields CDR1 DFQATT and CDR2 SNEGSKA (reference sequence). Losses at the gene ends were 6 bases for V and 4 bases for J; bases not matched to a gene: 11. Written as DNA, the CDR3 is TGCAGTGCGCCCCCTCCGGGGGGTGTCACCGGGGAGCTGTTTTTT. The encoded protein is CSAPPPGGVTGELFF.

This clonotype was seen a handful of times. The chain is built from TRBV4-3 and TRBJ2-7; maybe TRBD2 (5 bases). The CDR3 runs 15 residues. Germline V lookup: CDR1 LGHNA, CDR2 YSLEER. V lost 1 base and J 1 base, leaving 11 bases between the germline ends. The CDR3 bases are TGCGCCAGCAGCCAAGGGCGAGGGCCTTCCTACGAGCAGTACTTC. This encodes CASSQGRGPSYEQYF.

The J gene is TRBJ2-7, the V gene TRBV3-1; 10 bases fit TRBD2. V shed 0 bases, J shed 5 bases, and the junction held 7 bases outside the gene matches. The germline CDR1 and CDR2 sequences are LGHDT and YNNKEL (reference sequence). The CDR3 length is 16 residues. The CDR3 region is CASSQDQREGIHEQYF. The CDR3 DNA is TGTGCCAGCAGCCAAGATCAGCGGGAGGGAATCCACGAGCAGTACTTC.

This clonotype was seen many times. The rearrangement uses TRBV12-3 or TRBV12-4 and TRBJ1-5; D remains unclear. This CDR3 has 13 amino acids. V lost 6 bases, J lost 6 bases, and 12 bases lay in between. As DNA, the CDR3 is TGTGCCAGCAGCAGGAGAGGGAGTCAGCCCCAGCATTTT. Its translation is CASSRRGSQPQHF.

The J gene is TRBJ1-2, the V gene TRBV6-1; TRBD1 might be the D (6 bases). The CDR3 runs 14 residues. V was clipped by 6 bases and J by 4 bases, with 15 bases between them. Germline assignment: CDR1 MNHNS and CDR2 SASEGT. The CDR3 is CASSDQGNLYGYTF. DNA for the CDR3: TGTGCCAGCAGCGACCAGGGGAATCTCTATGGCTACACCTTC.

The CDR3 bases are TGCGCCAGCAGCTTCAGACCCCAAGAGACCCAGTACTTC. Protein sequence: CASSFRPQETQYF. The chain recombines TRBV5-1 with TRBJ2-5; D gene unclear. The germline V and J ends were trimmed by 2 bases and 1 base, with 6 bases remaining between them. Germline V gene sequence: CDR1 SGHRS, CDR2 YFSETQ. This CDR3 is built from 13 residues. Together with reference TRBV5-1 and TRBJ2-5, the CDR3 gives the full variable domain: KAGVTQTPRYLIKTRGQQVTLSCSPISGHRSVSWYQQTPGQGLQFLFEYFSETQRNKGNFPGRFSGRQFSNSRSEMNVSTLELGDSALYLCASSFRPQETQYFGPGTRLLVL.

This clonotype was counted a few times. The DNA for the CDR3 is TGTGCCAGCAGCTTTAGGGTGTCCCTGCGGGAGCTGTTTTTT. Its protein is CASSFRVSLRELFF. The chain employs TRBV11-2 and TRBJ2-2; D gene ambiguous. CDR1 and CDR2 (germline): SGHAT, FQNNGV. This CDR3 contains 14 residues. With 3 bases removed from V and 9 bases from J, the gap between germline ends came to 14 bases.

This chain joins TRBV5-6 and TRBJ1-1; D is uncertain. CDR3 length: 15 amino acids. V lost 3 bases and J 3 bases, leaving 15 bases between the germline ends. Per germline, CDR1 SGHDT and CDR2 YYEEEE. The CDR3: CASSSLGGLHTEAFF. The CDR3 DNA reads TGTGCCAGCAGCTCCCTCGGAGGGTTGCACACTGAAGCTTTCTTT.

This clonotype was detected a few times. The chain carries TRBV7-2 and TRBJ2-1, with a weak D call TRBD2 (5 bases). V lost 7 bases to trimming and J lost 4 bases, with 20 bases between them. Germline lookup yields CDR1 SGHTA and CDR2 FQGNSA. The CDR3 extends over 16 amino acids. The CDR3 DNA reads as TGTGCCAGCACCCAGTCGGTGGACTGGGTTTACAATGAGCAGTTCTTC. This codes for CASTQSVDWVYNEQFF.

This chain joins TRBV7-2 and TRBJ2-6; D might be TRBD1 or TRBD2, each matching 6 bases. Germline V gene data show CDR1 as SGHTA and CDR2 as FQGNSA. The CDR3 loop spans 16 amino acids. V was pared by 7 bases and J by 4 bases, with 17 bases between. CDR3 residues: CASMLRGPAGANVLTF. Here the CDR3 DNA reads TGTGCCAGCATGCTCCGGGGGCCTGCCGGGGCCAACGTCCTGACTTTC.

Points on this clonotype: An end of the junction does not agree with germline; a read error may underlie this. The V gene is TRBV28, the J gene TRBJ2-7; the match to TRBD2 covers 9 bases. This CDR3 is built from 19 residues. Germline V gene data show CDR1 as MDHEN and CDR2 as SYDVKM. This CDR3 reads CACSSDFLPAGGPTYEQYF. The CDR3 nucleotides are TGTGCCTGCAGTTCAGATTTTTTGCCGGCGGGAGGGCCGACCTACGAGCAGTACTTC.

The rearrangement uses TRBV28 and TRBJ2-3; TRBD2 aligns across 7 bases. Germline V gene lookup returns CDR1 MDHEN and CDR2 SYDVKM. There are 16 residues in the CDR3. The V segment lost 2 bases and the J segment 6 bases; nucleotides outside the gene matches: 11. CDR3 protein: CASSLVGGGARDTQYF. CDR3 in DNA: TGTGCCAGCAGTTTAGTGGGGGGAGGGGCCAGGGATACGCAGTATTTT.

This clonotype appeared many times. The chain recombines TRBV7-2 with TRBJ2-1; D gene unclear. The length of the CDR3 is 12 residues. The V gene lost 5 bases and the J gene lost 8 bases, with 10 bases spanning the gap. CDR1 is SGHTA, CDR2 FQGNSA, per germline. The CDR3 nucleotides read TGTGCCAGCAGCCCCCAGCGCTATGAGCAGTTCTTC. Protein sequence: CASSPQRYEQFF.

This clonotype was observed a handful of times. V usage is TRBV20-1 and J usage is TRBJ2-7, with D unresolved. CDR3 length: 17 amino acids. V was clipped by 1 base and J by 2 bases, with 21 bases between them. Germline loops: CDR1 DFQATT, CDR2 SNEGSKA (reference sequence). CDR3 nucleotides: TGCAGTGCTAGAGCCAGCCCCCGTGACAACTCTCCCTACGAGCAGTACTTC. Translating gives CSARASPRDNSPYEQYF.

This chain connects TRBV25-1 to TRBJ1-2; TRBD1 matches 7 bases. The CDR3 is 15 residues long. Germline CDR1 reads MGHDK; CDR2 reads SYGVNS. The ends lost 6 bases at V and 0 bases at J; junction bases unmatched: 7. CDR3 region: CASRGGGNANYGYTF. The CDR3 nucleotides are TGTGCCAGCAGAGGGGGCGGGAACGCTAACTATGGCTACACCTTC.

The chain couples TRBV10-3 to TRBJ1-1, with TRBD1 identical over 7 bases. The CDR3 has 13 residues. Germline values: CDR1 ENHRY, CDR2 SYGVKD. J lost 5 bases, V lost 3 bases, and 3 bases had no gene match. This CDR3 is CAISESGGTEAFF. CDR3 DNA sequence: TGTGCCATCAGTGAATCAGGGGGTACTGAAGCTTTCTTT.

The chain employs TRBV12-3 or TRBV12-4 and TRBJ2-5; the match to TRBD2 covers 7 bases. Trimming removed 11 bases from V and 4 bases from J; junction bases left unmatched: 25. This CDR3 has 18 residues. In DNA form, the CDR3 reads TGTGCCCTCAGTTTGGGTTTTAAGCGGGGAGTCCCCGGAGAGACCCAGTACTTC. Translating it yields CALSLGFKRGVPGETQYF.

This clonotype was picked up many times. The genes are TRBV20-1 and TRBJ2-5, with D possibly being TRBD1 (6 bases). V shed 3 bases and J shed 2 bases, with 10 bases lying between them. Germline V gene lookup returns CDR1 DFQATT and CDR2 SNEGSKA (reference sequence). This CDR3 has 13 amino acids. In DNA form, the CDR3 reads TGCAGTGCTAGCGGGACAACTCAAGAGACCCAGTACTTC. It yields the protein CSASGTTQETQYF.

The genes are TRBV20-1 and TRBJ2-3, with 8 bases lining up with TRBD2. Germline assignment: CDR1 DFQATT and CDR2 SNEGSKA (reference sequence). The CDR3 is 15 amino acids. Germline trimming cut 6 bases from V and 1 base from J; bases unmatched to any gene: 9. CDR3 region: CSASRGGLGTDTQYF. In DNA, the CDR3 is TGCAGTGCCTCCCGGGGGGGCCTAGGCACAGATACGCAGTATTTT.

This clonotype was found a few times. J is TRBJ2-3 and V is TRBV6-2 or TRBV6-3; TRBD2 matches 7 bases. The CDR3 is 16 residues long. The J segment lost 4 bases and the V segment lost 5 bases, leaving 12 bases of the junction unmatched. CDR1 is MNHEY, CDR2 SVGEGT, per germline. CDR3 in amino acids: CASSPRGSGYSDTQYF. The CDR3 coding sequence is TGTGCCAGCAGTCCCCGGGGTAGCGGGTACTCAGATACGCAGTATTTT.

This clonotype has more than one count but fewer than ten. The genes are TRBV5-6 and TRBJ2-3, with 8 bases identical to TRBD1. The CDR3 length is 16 residues. V lost 4 bases to trimming and J lost 4 bases; unmatched junction nucleotides: 11. In germline, CDR1 is SGHDT, CDR2 YYEEEE. The CDR3 DNA follows: TGTGCCAGCAGCCCCACCCTAGACAGGGGACCAGATACGCAGTATTTT. Protein product: CASSPTLDRGPDTQYF.